This passage covers 22 T cell receptor beta chains from one sample sequenced in a study of CD8 T cells in Susac syndrome. cDNA came from roughly 0.53 to 1 ug RNA primed by random hexamers. MiXCR, run by TCRdb on the immunoSEQ multiplex PCR reads, gives a single entry per CDR3 protein. The sample holds hundreds of thousands of distinct CDR3 sequences, about 95% seen once. Sequenced: CD4+ T cells from PBMCs. The receptors were sampled from a human donor with Susac syndrome.

This chain's CDR3 is CASTPPSGQGASQYF. The CDR3 DNA follows: TGTGCCAGCACTCCACCGTCAGGACAGGGGGCTTCGCAGTACTTC. This chain joins TRBV6-5 and TRBJ2-7, with TRBD1 matching over 11 bases. The V segment lost 7 bases and the J segment 9 bases; nucleotides outside the gene matches: 14. CDR1 MNHEY and CDR2 SVGAGI come from the germline V gene. CDR3 size: 15 residues.

The chain combines TRBV14 with TRBJ1-6; D remains unclear. V gave up 0 bases and J gave up 7 bases, with 10 bases separating them. The length of the CDR3 is 15 residues. Germline CDR1 reads SGHDN; CDR2 reads FVKESK. The CDR3 here is CASSQEWGVNSPLHF. The CDR3 region has the DNA TGTGCCAGCAGCCAAGAATGGGGAGTGAATTCACCCCTCCACTTT.

The CDR3 spells CAWSFRDRRVEKLFF. CDR3 DNA sequence: TGTGCCTGGAGTTTTCGGGACAGGAGAGTTGAAAAACTGTTTTTT. V is TRBV30 and J is TRBJ1-4; 8 nucleotides match TRBD1. The length of the CDR3 is 15 residues. Germline CDR1 reads GTSNPN; CDR2 reads SVGIG (reference sequence). V dropped 2 bases and J dropped 7; count of bases not matched to a gene: 9.

The V call is TRBV24-1, the J call TRBJ2-7; D is unclear. The CDR3 runs 10 residues. Trimming left V 10 bases short and J 4 bases short, with 7 bases between. The germline CDR1 and CDR2 sequences are KGHDR and SFDVKD. The chain's CDR3 is CATRAYEQYF. CDR3 DNA: TGTGCCACAAGGGCATACGAGCAGTACTTC.

To note about this clonotype: The junction does not match germline at one end; this may be a read error. V is TRBV14 and J is TRBJ2-3, with a possible D match to TRBD1 (6 bases). The CDR3 covers 16 residues. Per germline, CDR1 SGHDN and CDR2 FVKESK. The CDR3 loop is CASSQVWTVDTDTQYF. CDR3 nucleotides: TGTGCCAGCAGTCAAGTATGGACAGTTGATACAGATACGCAGTATTTT.

This chain joins TRBV7-9 and TRBJ1-6, with D maybe TRBD1 (5 bases). CDR1 is SEHNR, CDR2 FQNEAQ, per germline (reference sequence). V lost 6 bases, J lost 5 bases, and 11 bases lay in between. This CDR3 has 14 amino acids. The CDR3 loop reads CASSFPGDNSPLHF. CDR3 nucleotides: TGTGCCAGCAGTTTTCCGGGGGATAATTCACCCCTCCACTTT.

The chain carries TRBV5-1 and TRBJ2-2; D might be TRBD1 (5 bases). V dropped 4 bases and J dropped 3 bases, with 16 bases sitting between them. Per germline, CDR1 SGHRS and CDR2 YFSETQ. The CDR3 sequence is 16 residues long. CDR3: CASSPGVGRDTGELFF. DNA of the CDR3: TGCGCCAGCAGCCCCGGTGTGGGCAGGGACACCGGGGAGCTGTTTTTT.

The chain carries TRBV6-5 and TRBJ2-7; D may be TRBD1 (5 bases). There are 14 residues in the CDR3. The germline V gene encodes CDR1 MNHEY and CDR2 SVGAGI. With 4 bases removed from V and 0 bases from J, the gap between germline ends came to 10 bases. The DNA of the CDR3 is TGTGCCAGCAGTTCGACAGTTACCTCCTACGAGCAGTACTTC. Protein product: CASSSTVTSYEQYF.

The chain is built from TRBV11-2 and TRBJ2-3; D call uncertain. V gave up 1 base and J gave up 0 bases, with 5 bases separating them. The germline CDR1 and CDR2 sequences are SGHAT and FQNNGV. The CDR3 is 14 residues long. DNA of the CDR3: TGTGCCAGCAGCTTAGCAGTGAGCACAGATACGCAGTATTTT. Residues: CASSLAVSTDTQYF.

The chain is built from TRBV7-8 and TRBJ1-6; 8 positions match TRBD1. Germline CDR1 is SGHVS and CDR2 is FQNEAQ. The V gene end was trimmed by 5 bases and the J gene end by 9 bases; junction bases not matched to a gene: 6. The CDR3 extends over 14 amino acids. CDR3 protein: CASSPGTGLSPLHF. The CDR3 region has the DNA TGTGCCAGCAGCCCCGGGACAGGTCTTTCACCCCTCCACTTT.

This chain joins TRBV20-1 and TRBJ2-7, with D possibly TRBD1 on 6 matching bases. The germline V gene has CDR1 DFQATT and CDR2 SNEGSKA (reference sequence). V was trimmed by 1 base and J by 4 bases, leaving 14 bases between them. This CDR3 comprises 14 residues. CDR3 coding DNA: TGCAGTGCTAGAGTACCAGGGGTAGAGTACGAGCAGTACTTC. Translating it yields CSARVPGVEYEQYF.

The J gene is TRBJ2-7, the V gene TRBV9; D may correspond to TRBD1 or TRBD2 (7 bases each). With 4 bases removed from V and 5 bases from J, the gap between germline ends came to 16 bases. The CDR3 is made up of 14 amino acids. Germline V gene lookup returns CDR1 SGDLS and CDR2 YYNGEE. DNA for the CDR3: TGTGCCAGCAGCTTCCAGGGGGGAGGGAACGAGCAGTACTTC. Translated: CASSFQGGGNEQYF.

The rearrangement links TRBV5-1 to TRBJ2-3, with TRBD1 matching over 10 bases. From germline, CDR1 is SGHRS and CDR2 YFSETQ. The CDR3 loop spans 15 amino acids. The trim removed 0 bases at V and 5 bases at J, leaving 3 bases unmatched. CDR3 in DNA: TGCGCCAGCAGCTTGGCCCGGGACAGGGGAGATACGCAGTATTTT. Its protein product is CASSLARDRGDTQYF.

V usage is TRBV27 and J usage is TRBJ1-6; D gene unclear. Germline V lookup: CDR1 MNHEY, CDR2 SMNVEV (reference sequence). CDR3 length equals 14 residues. Deletions cut 6 bases from V and 7 bases from J, with 13 bases between. The CDR3 is CASSPGIGNSPLHF. The DNA of the CDR3 is TGTGCCAGCAGCCCCGGTATTGGGAATTCACCCCTCCACTTT.

The chain is built from TRBV20-1 and TRBJ2-5; 9 bases align to TRBD2. Trimming cost V 3 bases and J 4 bases; bases outside gene matches: 6. Germline CDR1 and CDR2: DFQATT and SNEGSKA (reference sequence). The CDR3 has 14 amino acids. The CDR3 here is CSARSSGDLETQYF. CDR3 coding DNA: TGCAGTGCTAGGTCTAGCGGGGATTTAGAGACCCAGTACTTC.

The gene calls are TRBV5-1 and TRBJ1-4; D gene ambiguous. In germline, CDR1 is SGHRS, CDR2 YFSETQ. The ends were cut back, 2 bases at V and 4 bases at J, with 12 bases in the middle. The CDR3 contains 15 residues. This CDR3 is CASSLDGLHNEKLFF. In DNA form, the CDR3 reads TGCGCCAGCAGCTTAGACGGACTCCATAATGAAAAACTGTTTTTT.

CDR3 protein: CASSHEGRNQPQHF. The DNA for the CDR3 is TGTGCCAGCAGTCACGAGGGACGGAATCAGCCCCAGCATTTT. The chain combines TRBV6-6 with TRBJ1-5, with a weak D call TRBD1 (5 bases). Trimming took off 5 bases at V and 4 bases at J, with 12 bases between the two ends. CDR3 length equals 14 residues. Germline-derived CDR1 and CDR2 are MNHNY and SVGAGI (reference sequence).

The genes are TRBV4-2 and TRBJ1-1; TRBD1 matches at 7 bases. V lost 0 bases to trimming and J lost 0 bases; unmatched junction nucleotides: 7. CDR1 is LGHNA and CDR2 is YNFKEQ in the germline V gene. The CDR3 loop spans 17 amino acids. This chain's CDR3 is CASSQEGGGLVNTEAFF. The CDR3 region has the DNA TGTGCCAGCAGCCAAGAGGGAGGGGGCCTAGTGAACACTGAAGCTTTCTTT.

V and J are TRBV4-3 and TRBJ2-6, with 8 nucleotides matching TRBD2. Germline values: CDR1 LGHNA, CDR2 YSLEER. The CDR3 is 18 amino acids. V lost 0 bases to trimming and J lost 0 bases; unmatched junction nucleotides: 4. CDR3 protein: CASSQDVSGGSGANVLTF. DNA for the CDR3: TGCGCCAGCAGCCAAGATGTAAGCGGGGGCTCTGGGGCCAACGTCCTGACTTTC.

The rearrangement joins TRBV6-2 or TRBV6-3 to TRBJ2-3, with no clear D. This CDR3 spans 13 amino acids. Trimming took 4 bases from V and 11 from J, leaving 16 bases between them. Germline CDR1 MNHEY, CDR2 SVGEGT. The CDR3 region has the DNA TGTGCCAGCAGTTTGGATCTCCTCGGGCAGCAGTATTTT. Translating gives CASSLDLLGQQYF.

This rearrangement joins TRBV20-1 to TRBJ1-5; D not resolved. The germline V gene encodes CDR1 DFQATT and CDR2 SNEGSKA (reference sequence). The CDR3 is 13 amino acids. V dropped 4 bases and J dropped 0 bases, with 7 bases sitting between them. The CDR3 coding sequence is TGCAGTGCTATTGCAAATAGCAATCAGCCCCAGCATTTT. Translation gives CSAIANSNQPQHF.

The chain recombines TRBV15 with TRBJ1-1; D call uncertain. The CDR3 totals 14 residues. The V end was cut by 0 bases, the J end by 3 bases, with 8 bases between. CDR1 is LNHNV and CDR2 is YYDKDF in the germline V gene (reference sequence). This CDR3 is CATSRDLPDTEAFF. CDR3 sequence (DNA): TGTGCCACCAGCAGAGATCTCCCGGACACTGAAGCTTTCTTT.